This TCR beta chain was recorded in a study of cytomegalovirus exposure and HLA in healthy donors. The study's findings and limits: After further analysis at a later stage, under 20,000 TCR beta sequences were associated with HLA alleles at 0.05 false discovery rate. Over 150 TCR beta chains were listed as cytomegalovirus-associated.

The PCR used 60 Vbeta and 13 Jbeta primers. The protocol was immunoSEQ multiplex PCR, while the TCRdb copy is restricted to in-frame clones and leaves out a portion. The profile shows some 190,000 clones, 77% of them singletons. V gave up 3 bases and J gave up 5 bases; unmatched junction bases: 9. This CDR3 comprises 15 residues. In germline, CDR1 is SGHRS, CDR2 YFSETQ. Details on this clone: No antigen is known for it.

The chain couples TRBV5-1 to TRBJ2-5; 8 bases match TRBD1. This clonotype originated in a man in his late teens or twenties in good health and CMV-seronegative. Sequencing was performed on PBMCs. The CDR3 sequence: CASSSGQGDRETQYF. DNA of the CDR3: TGCGCCAGCAGCTCCGGACAGGGAGATCGGGAGACCCAGTACTTC.